The 7 T cell receptor beta chains below come from one sample, sequenced in a study of cytomegalovirus exposure and HLA in healthy donors. With 60 Vbeta and 13 Jbeta primers, the PCR was carried out. The method was immunoSEQ multiplex PCR; TCRdb's version includes in-frame clones alone and lacks a portion of them. The sample includes roughly 99,000 clones, 82% seen only once; the top ten take less than 3.5%. Sequenced: PBMCs. Source of these receptors: a man aged 30 to 39 in good health and CMV-seropositive.

The chain is built from TRBV27 and TRBJ1-2; 7 nucleotides match TRBD1. The CDR3 has 15 residues. J gave up 4 bases and V 6 bases, and 11 bases lay outside the gene matches. Per germline, CDR1 MNHEY and CDR2 SMNVEV (reference sequence). In DNA form, the CDR3 reads TGTGCCAGCAGAGCGACGTTACAGGGGAGCTATGGCTACACCTTC. Amino acid sequence: CASRATLQGSYGYTF.

The chain links TRBV7-9 to TRBJ1-6; possibly TRBD1 for D (5 bases). V lost 3 bases, J lost 9 bases, and 12 bases lay in between. The germline CDR1 and CDR2 sequences are SEHNR and FQNEAQ (reference sequence). The CDR3 runs 14 residues. Here the CDR3 DNA reads TGTGCCAGCAGCTTGCGGGACGGACCTTCACCCCTCCACTTT. Translating gives CASSLRDGPSPLHF.

The chain links TRBV19 to TRBJ1-5; 7 bases line up with TRBD1. The CDR3 length is 12 residues. Losses at the gene ends were 6 bases for V and 13 bases for J; bases not matched to a gene: 9. Germline V gene data show CDR1 as LNHDA and CDR2 as SQIVND (reference sequence). The CDR3 reads CASSYNGGQQHF. The DNA of the CDR3 is TGTGCCAGTAGCTATAATGGGGGACAGCAGCATTTT.

The V gene is TRBV19, the J gene TRBJ1-1; D perhaps matches TRBD1 (5 bases). V was trimmed by 6 bases and J by 6 bases, leaving 14 bases between them. CDR1 and CDR2 from the germline V gene are LNHDA and SQIVND (reference sequence). The CDR3 is 13 residues long. The CDR3 region has the DNA TGTGCCAGTAGCCAGGGCCCGGGCGCTGAAGCTTTCTTT. Amino acids: CASSQGPGAEAFF.

This sequence joins TRBV14 and TRBJ2-5; the D gene is possibly TRBD1 (5 bases). The J call is in doubt because the DNA end fits TRBJ2-7 better. Per the germline V gene, CDR1 is SGHDN and CDR2 is FVKESK. CDR3 size: 15 residues. The CDR3 DNA reads TGTGCCAGCAGCCAAGTGGCAGGGCATTCGAACGAGCAGTACTTC. It encodes CASSQVAGHSNEQYF.

The rearrangement joins TRBV6-5 to TRBJ1-5, with D possibly matching TRBD1 (5 bases). The V end was cut by 3 bases, the J end by 4 bases, with 10 bases between. CDR3 length: 14 residues. Germline V gene sequence: CDR1 MNHEY, CDR2 SVGAGI. This CDR3 reads CASSYTGGNQPQHF. The CDR3 DNA sequence: TGTGCCAGCAGTTATACGGGGGGTAATCAGCCCCAGCATTTT.

This clone came up once. The chain links TRBV7-9 to TRBJ2-3, with D perhaps TRBD2 (5 bases). This CDR3 comprises 13 residues. Deletions cut 3 bases from V and 4 bases from J, with 8 bases between. Per germline, CDR1 SEHNR and CDR2 FQNEAQ (reference sequence). In DNA form, the CDR3 reads TGTGCCAGCAGCTTTGGGAGTCCAGATACGCAGTATTTT. It translates to CASSFGSPDTQYF.